What follows describes a single T cell receptor beta chain. Its antigen is currently unknown. The CDR3 length is 18 residues. The V gene's germline CDR1 is SNHLY and CDR2 FYNNEI. V was clipped by 9 bases and J by 3 bases; unmatched bases: 20. Naive CD8 cells lacked CD45RO, underwent positive selection for CCR7 and left out terminally differentiated effector memory CD45RA+ cells. Donors, without exception, were Caucasian adults residing in Nashville, Tennessee. The sample comes from a study of shared clonotypes between healthy human individuals. Study observations and caveats: Sharing across a few donors was seen in roughly 5% of naive CD4 clonotypes.

Each replicate PCR on the sorted subsets used 150 to 200 ng DNA (approximately 33,000 T cell genomes). Authors' processing steps: ImmunoSEQ only sent back junction sequences with no quality scores, so filtering was done differently. Generated by immunoSEQ multiplex PCR, the TCRdb table keeps only in-frame clones and is missing some. V, J and clone size derive from that table, while D and trimming were established from the DNA sequence. The repertoire includes about 2.2 million clones, about 92% of them detected once, and around 1.7% sits in the top ten. Sequencing was performed on naive CD8+ T cells from PBMCs. J is TRBJ2-3 and V is TRBV2, with 8 bases lining up with TRBD2. This receptor was obtained from a man younger than 35 in good health. Some clones in this sample may be carry-over from other donors' samples. The CDR3 DNA sequence: TGTGCCAGGCTTGGGGACCTTAGCGGGAAGCTTTCTACAGATACGCAGTATTTT. Protein product: CARLGDLSGKLSTDTQYF. Variable domain in full (rest from reference TRBV2 and TRBJ2-3): EPEVTQTPSHQVTQMGQEVILRCVPISNHLYFYWYRQILGQKVEFLVSFYNNEISEKSEIFDDQFSVERPDGSNFTLKIRSTKLEDSAMYFCARLGDLSGKLSTDTQYFGPGTRLTVL.